This T cell receptor beta chain was found in a study of blood T cells in healthy people across ages. Combining a sample-barcoded 5' primer with a J-beta primer mix, a second PCR ran for 7 to 11 cycles. TCRdb re-called the 5' RACE reads with MiXCR, one entry per CDR3 protein. There are 450,000 to 600,000 distinct CDR3 sequences in the sample; approximately 26% occur only once, and roughly 3.5% lies in the top ten. This CDR3 comprises 16 residues. Unmatched junction bases numbered 10, after V lost 5 bases and J lost 4 bases. In germline, CDR1 is SGHTA, CDR2 FQGNSA. Another study also made use of these data, one on T cells of mothers and their children.

The receptor was derived from a boy between 2 and 10 years old in good health. The rearrangement uses TRBV7-2 and TRBJ2-7; 11 nucleotides match TRBD1. Sequenced material: blood. The CDR3 DNA reads as TGTGCCAGCAGCGCCCCCGGACAGGGGGCCGGGTACGAGCAGTACTTC. Translated, it gives CASSAPGQGAGYEQYF.